This record concerns one T cell receptor beta chain sequence. Its antigen is undetermined. These data come from a study of T-cell reconstitution after alpha-beta-depleted transplantation in children. Looked up from germline, CDR1 is MNHNS and CDR2 is SASEGT. Trimming cost V 6 bases and J 5 bases, with 14 bases left between them. This CDR3 contains 14 residues. Whole-study findings and limits: Alpha-beta T cells about two months after transplant reportedly derived from several hundred expanded graft clones. A year post-transplant, T-cell counts and diversity derived mostly from newly produced T cells. For some patients, TCRbeta diversity was high at day 60 because of recipient T cells and thymic progenitors that survived.

Preparation of the TCRbeta library used unique molecular identifiers. TCRdb reanalysed the PCR reads using MiXCR and keeps one entry per CDR3 protein. The sample holds about 580,000 distinct CDR3 sequences; 23% are singletons and the top ten take around 14%. This sequence joins TRBV6-1 and TRBJ2-1; D tentatively fits TRBD1 or TRBD2 (5 bases each). Sequencing was performed on PBMCs, mostly from graft donor cells, taken 360 days after TCRalphabeta/CD19-depleted stem cell transplant. The sequence derives from a boy younger than two who had a stem cell transplant for acute myeloid leukemia, so the T cells may come from the graft donor. CDR3 region: CASRLSGTHNEQFF. The CDR3 DNA is TGTGCCAGCAGACTATCCGGGACCCACAATGAGCAGTTCTTC.